This T cell receptor beta chain was sequenced in a study of T cells in Graves' hyperthyroidism and ophthalmopathy. From RNA transcripts, TCR beta CDR3 regions were amplified. An initial round of RT-PCR targeting the TCR CDR3 relied on the HTBI primer set. TCRdb re-called the multiplex PCR reads with MiXCR, one entry per CDR3 protein. The sample gives 300,000 to 450,000 distinct CDR3 sequences, around 25% of which show up once; less than 75% is in the top ten. The CDR3 is made up of 15 amino acids. CDR1 is SGHRS and CDR2 is YFSETQ in the germline V gene. The authors deemed Graves' hyperthyroidism stable absent ophthalmopathy progression within 18 months. General observations from the study: Most thyroid clonotypes expanded above 0.001 were also detected in blood.

Turning to this clonotype: Its target is not known. One junction end disagrees with the germline gene, perhaps due to a read error.

The TCR was taken from a man aged 50 to 60 with Graves' hyperthyroidism. This chain uses TRBV5-1 with TRBJ2-4; TRBD1 aligns across 9 bases. Sequenced material: blood. The CDR3 nucleotides are TGCGCCAGCAGCCCCTTAGGGACAGGGAAAAGCATTCAGTACTTC. Translating it yields CASSPLGTGKSIQYF.